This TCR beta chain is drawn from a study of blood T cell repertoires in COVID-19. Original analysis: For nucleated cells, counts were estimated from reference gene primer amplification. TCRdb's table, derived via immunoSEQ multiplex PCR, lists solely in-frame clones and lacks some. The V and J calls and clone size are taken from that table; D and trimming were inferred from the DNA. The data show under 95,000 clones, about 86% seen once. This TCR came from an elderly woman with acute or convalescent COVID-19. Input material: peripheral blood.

CDR3 DNA sequence: TGTGCCAGCAGCTTAGAACCAGGGGGAAACACTGAAGCTTTCTTT. Its translation: CASSLEPGGNTEAFF. V is TRBV3-1 (or the pseudogene TRBV3-2) and J is TRBJ1-1; TRBD1 agrees at 7 bases. This CDR3 has 15 residues. Germline CDR1 is LGHDT and CDR2 is YNNKEL (reference sequence). J was trimmed by 2 bases and V by 5 bases; bases with no gene match: 8.